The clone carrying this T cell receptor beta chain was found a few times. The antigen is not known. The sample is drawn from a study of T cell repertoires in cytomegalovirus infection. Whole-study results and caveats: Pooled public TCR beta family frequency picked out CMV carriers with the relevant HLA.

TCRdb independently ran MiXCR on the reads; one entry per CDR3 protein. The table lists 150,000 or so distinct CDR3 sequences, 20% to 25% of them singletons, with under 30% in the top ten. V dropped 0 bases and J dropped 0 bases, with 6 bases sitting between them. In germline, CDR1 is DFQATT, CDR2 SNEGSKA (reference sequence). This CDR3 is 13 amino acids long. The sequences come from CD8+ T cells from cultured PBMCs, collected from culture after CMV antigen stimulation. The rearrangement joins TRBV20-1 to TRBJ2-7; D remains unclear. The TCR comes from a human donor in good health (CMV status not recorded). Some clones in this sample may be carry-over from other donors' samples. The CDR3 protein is CSARDLSSYEQYF. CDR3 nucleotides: TGCAGTGCTAGAGATCTGAGCTCCTACGAGCAGTACTTC.